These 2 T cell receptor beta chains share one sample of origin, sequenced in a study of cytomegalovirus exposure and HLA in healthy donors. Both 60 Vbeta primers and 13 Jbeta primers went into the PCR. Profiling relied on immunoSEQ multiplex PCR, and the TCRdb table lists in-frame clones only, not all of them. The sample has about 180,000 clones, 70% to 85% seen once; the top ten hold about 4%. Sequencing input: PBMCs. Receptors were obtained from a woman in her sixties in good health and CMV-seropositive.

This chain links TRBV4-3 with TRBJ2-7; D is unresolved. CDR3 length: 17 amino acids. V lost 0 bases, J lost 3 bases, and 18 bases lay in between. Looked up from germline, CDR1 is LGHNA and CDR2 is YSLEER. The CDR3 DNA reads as TGCGCCAGCAGCCAAGATCATGTGTCCTTATACTACTACGAGCAGTACTTC. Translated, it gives CASSQDHVSLYYYEQYF.

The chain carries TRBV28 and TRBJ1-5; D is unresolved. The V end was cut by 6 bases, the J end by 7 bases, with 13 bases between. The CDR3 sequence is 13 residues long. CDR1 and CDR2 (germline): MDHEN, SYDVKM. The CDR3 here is CASSRIFGQPQHF. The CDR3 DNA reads TGTGCCAGCAGCAGGATATTCGGACAGCCCCAGCATTTT.